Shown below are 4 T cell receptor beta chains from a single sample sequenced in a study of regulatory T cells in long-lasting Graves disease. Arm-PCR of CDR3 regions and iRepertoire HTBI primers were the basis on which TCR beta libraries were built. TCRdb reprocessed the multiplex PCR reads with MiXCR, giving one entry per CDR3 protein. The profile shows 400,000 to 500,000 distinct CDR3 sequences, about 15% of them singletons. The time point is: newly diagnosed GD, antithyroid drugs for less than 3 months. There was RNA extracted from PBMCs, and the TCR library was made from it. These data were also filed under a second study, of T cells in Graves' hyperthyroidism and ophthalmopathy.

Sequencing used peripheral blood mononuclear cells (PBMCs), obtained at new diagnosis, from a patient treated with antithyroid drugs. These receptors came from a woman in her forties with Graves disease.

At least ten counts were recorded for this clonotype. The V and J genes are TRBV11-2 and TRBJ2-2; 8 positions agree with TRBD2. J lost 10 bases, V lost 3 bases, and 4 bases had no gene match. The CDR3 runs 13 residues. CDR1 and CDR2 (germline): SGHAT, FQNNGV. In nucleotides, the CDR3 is TGTGCCAGCAGCTTGGGAGGACTAGCGGAGCTGTTTTTT. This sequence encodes CASSLGGLAELFF.

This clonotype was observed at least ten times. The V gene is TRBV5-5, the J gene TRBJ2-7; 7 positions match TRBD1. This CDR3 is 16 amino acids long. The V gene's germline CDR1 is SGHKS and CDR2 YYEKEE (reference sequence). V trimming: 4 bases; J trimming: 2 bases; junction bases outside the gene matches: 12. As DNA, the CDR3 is TGTGCCAGCAGCGCCGGCGTAGGGGGCGCGGCCTACGAGCAGTACTTC. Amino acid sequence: CASSAGVGGAAYEQYF.

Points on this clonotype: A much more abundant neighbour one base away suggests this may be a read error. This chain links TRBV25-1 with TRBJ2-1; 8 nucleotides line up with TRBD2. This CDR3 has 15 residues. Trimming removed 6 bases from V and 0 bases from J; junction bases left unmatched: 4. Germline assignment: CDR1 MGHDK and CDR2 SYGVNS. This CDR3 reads CASSKRESSYNEQFF. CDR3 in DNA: TGTGCCAGCAGCAAGCGGGAGAGCTCCTACAATGAGCAGTTCTTC.

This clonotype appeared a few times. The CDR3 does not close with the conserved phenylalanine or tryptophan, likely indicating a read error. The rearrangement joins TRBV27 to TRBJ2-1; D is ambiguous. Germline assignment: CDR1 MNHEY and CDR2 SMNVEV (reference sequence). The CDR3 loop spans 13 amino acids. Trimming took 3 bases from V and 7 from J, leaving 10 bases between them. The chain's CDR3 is CASSFPQSNEQFL. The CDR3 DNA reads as TGTGCCAGCAGTTTCCCTCAGAGTAATGAGCAGTTCCTC.